A single sample gave rise to the 17 T cell receptor beta chains below, sequenced in a study of identical twins. TCRdb re-derived calls from the 5' RACE reads in MiXCR, one entry per CDR3 protein. This sample carries 520,000 or so distinct CDR3 sequences, approximately 22% of them seen once, and the ten largest clones take approximately 0.95%. These data were also filed under a second study, of T cells expressing NK-cell markers.

Sample: CD4+ T cells sorted from blood. The receptor source for this set is a woman aged 18-29 years in good health.

This clonotype turned up a few times. The rearrangement links TRBV6-2 or TRBV6-3 to TRBJ2-1, with D unresolved. Germline values: CDR1 MNHEY, CDR2 SVGEGT. Trimming removed 7 bases at V and 8 bases at J, with 12 bases between. The CDR3 is 12 amino acids. CDR3 amino acids: CASINAGYEQFF. The CDR3 DNA reads as TGTGCCAGCATTAACGCCGGCTATGAGCAGTTCTTC.

V is TRBV6-5 and J is TRBJ2-3; D is possibly TRBD1 or TRBD2 (6 bases each). V was shortened by 2 bases and J by 6 bases, with 15 bases between the two germline ends. The CDR3 covers 15 residues. Germline V CDR1 and CDR2: MNHEY, SVGAGI. CDR3 sequence (DNA): TGTGCCAGCAGTTACCGTGGAGGGGGACCCGATACGCAGTATTTT. Its translation is CASSYRGGGPDTQYF.

This clonotype was observed a handful of times. The J gene is TRBJ2-7, the V gene TRBV5-4, with 7 bases lining up with TRBD1. Trimming removed 0 bases from V and 4 bases from J; junction bases left unmatched: 4. The CDR3 is 14 residues long. Per germline, CDR1 SGHNT and CDR2 YYREEE (reference sequence). CDR3 in amino acids: CASSLETGKYEQYF. Here the CDR3 DNA reads TGTGCCAGCAGCTTGGAGACAGGGAAGTACGAGCAGTACTTC.

A few counts support this clonotype. V is TRBV20-1 and J is TRBJ2-7, with D possibly being TRBD1 (5 bases). CDR3 length: 12 residues. V was trimmed by 6 bases and J by 3 bases, leaving 12 bases between them. Germline V lookup: CDR1 DFQATT, CDR2 SNEGSKA (reference sequence). The CDR3 loop reads CSASPGIYEQYF. The CDR3 region has the DNA TGCAGTGCCTCCCCAGGGATCTACGAGCAGTACTTC.

This clonotype occurred a few times. This sequence joins TRBV10-3 and TRBJ1-5, with 9 nucleotides matching TRBD1. The V gene end was trimmed by 6 bases and the J gene end by 7 bases; junction bases not matched to a gene: 7. This CDR3 has 14 amino acids. The germline V gene encodes CDR1 ENHRY and CDR2 SYGVKD. The DNA for the CDR3 is TGTGCCATCAGCTTAGGACAGGGGAGACAGCCCCAGCATTTT. It translates to CAISLGQGRQPQHF.

The chain carries TRBV20-1 and TRBJ2-7; D unclear. The V gene's germline CDR1 is DFQATT and CDR2 SNEGSKA (reference sequence). The CDR3 loop spans 13 amino acids. V shed 1 base and J shed 7 bases, with 14 bases lying between them. The CDR3 protein is CSARGPGPKEQYF. The CDR3 nucleotides are TGCAGTGCTAGAGGTCCCGGGCCCAAGGAGCAGTACTTC.

The gene calls are TRBV20-1 and TRBJ2-3; tentative D call: TRBD1 (6 bases). The germline V and J ends were trimmed by 0 bases and 1 base, with 11 bases remaining between them. The CDR3 runs 15 residues. CDR1 and CDR2 (germline): DFQATT, SNEGSKA (reference sequence). The CDR3 loop reads CSARDRRTGTDTQYF. Here the CDR3 DNA reads TGCAGTGCTAGAGATCGGCGGACAGGCACAGATACGCAGTATTTT.

This clonotype was observed a handful of times. The rearrangement joins TRBV30 to TRBJ1-2; D is unresolved. Germline CDR1 and CDR2: GTSNPN and SVGIG (reference sequence). Trimming cost V 1 base and J 8 bases, with 14 bases left between them. This CDR3 has 13 amino acids. The CDR3 loop is CAWSATSSLGYTF. CDR3 bases: TGTGCCTGGAGTGCGACTAGTTCCCTAGGCTACACCTTC.

This clonotype was observed a few times. V usage is TRBV7-2 and J usage is TRBJ2-5; D gene uncertain. The CDR3 covers 11 residues. Trimming removed 2 bases at V and 6 bases at J, with 4 bases between. Germline V gene lookup returns CDR1 SGHTA and CDR2 FQGNSA. The DNA of the CDR3 is TGTGCCAGCAGCTTATTAAAGACCCAGTACTTC. Residues: CASSLLKTQYF.

The rearrangement uses TRBV20-1 and TRBJ2-7, with TRBD2 matching 12 bases. The length of the CDR3 is 15 residues. CDR1 and CDR2 (germline): DFQATT, SNEGSKA (reference sequence). V lost 0 bases to trimming and J lost 3 bases; unmatched junction nucleotides: 3. Here the CDR3 reads CSARDWTSGNYEQYF. CDR3 in DNA: TGCAGTGCTAGAGACTGGACTAGCGGGAACTACGAGCAGTACTTC.

The V call is TRBV6-2 or TRBV6-3, the J call TRBJ1-5; maybe TRBD1 (6 bases). The CDR3 contains 14 residues. Trimming removed 2 bases at V and 5 bases at J, with 10 bases between. CDR1 is MNHEY, CDR2 SVGEGT, per germline. The CDR3: CASSYGGADQPQHF. CDR3 in DNA: TGTGCCAGCAGTTACGGGGGGGCCGATCAGCCCCAGCATTTT.

This clonotype was picked up a small number of times. This chain links TRBV20-1 with TRBJ2-7, with 10 bases that match TRBD1. The CDR3 has 18 residues. J gave up 6 bases and V 0 bases, and 17 bases lay outside the gene matches. The germline CDR1 and CDR2 sequences are DFQATT and SNEGSKA (reference sequence). CDR3 sequence (DNA): TGCAGTGCTAGAGATCGGGACGGTTGGGACAGGGGACTAGGCGAGCAGTACTTC. Its translation: CSARDRDGWDRGLGEQYF.

This clonotype was detected a few times. The CDR3 region is CSASRTSPNEQFF. The CDR3 DNA follows: TGCAGTGCTAGTAGGACTTCACCCAATGAGCAGTTCTTC. The chain joins TRBV20-1 to TRBJ2-1; possible D gene TRBD2, 5 bases. The CDR3 covers 13 residues. Trimming cost V 3 bases and J 6 bases, with 12 bases left between them. CDR1 DFQATT and CDR2 SNEGSKA come from the germline V gene (reference sequence).

V usage is TRBV5-1 and J usage is TRBJ1-1; TRBD1 aligns across 11 bases. This CDR3 has 14 amino acids. Germline loops: CDR1 SGHRS, CDR2 YFSETQ. The trim removed 3 bases at V and 7 bases at J, leaving 5 bases unmatched. The CDR3 loop reads CASSSGQGGVEAFF. CDR3 nucleotide sequence: TGCGCCAGCAGCTCGGGACAGGGGGGGGTTGAAGCTTTCTTT.

This clonotype has a handful of counts. V usage is TRBV20-1 and J usage is TRBJ2-1; tentative D call: TRBD2 (6 bases). Looked up from germline, CDR1 is DFQATT and CDR2 is SNEGSKA (reference sequence). V was clipped by 6 bases and J by 7 bases, with 19 bases between them. The CDR3 loop spans 14 amino acids. CDR3 sequence reads: CSAPTRLGMNEQFF. The CDR3 DNA reads as TGCAGTGCCCCAACAAGACTAGGTATGAATGAGCAGTTCTTC.

This chain uses TRBV20-1 with TRBJ2-3; 13 nucleotides line up with TRBD2. The germline V gene has CDR1 DFQATT and CDR2 SNEGSKA (reference sequence). V was pared by 6 bases and J by 8 bases, with 11 bases of the junction left unmatched. The CDR3 spans 15 residues. Here the CDR3 reads CSATTSGGGSGTQYF. The CDR3 DNA reads as TGCAGTGCAACAACTAGCGGGGGGGGAAGTGGTACGCAGTATTTT.

The V and J genes are TRBV6-5 and TRBJ2-7, with a tentative D call TRBD2 (6 bases). This CDR3 has 16 residues. V dropped 4 bases and J dropped 2 bases, with 18 bases sitting between them. The germline V gene has CDR1 MNHEY and CDR2 SVGAGI. CDR3 coding DNA: TGTGCCAGCAGTTCGCCGTCCGGCGGGATGACCTACGAGCAGTACTTC. As protein: CASSSPSGGMTYEQYF.